Each of the 13 T cell receptor beta chains below was sequenced from the same sample in a study of cytomegalovirus exposure and HLA in healthy donors. Both 60 Vbeta primers and 13 Jbeta primers went into the PCR. Libraries were prepared by immunoSEQ multiplex PCR; TCRdb keeps only in-frame clonotypes and omits some of them. The data show about 180,000 clones, 81% seen once. The specimen was PBMCs. Receptor source: a woman aged 25-40 years in good health and CMV-seronegative.

V gene TRBV9 combines with J gene TRBJ1-3; tentative D call: TRBD1 (6 bases). The CDR3 totals 15 residues. Germline assignment: CDR1 SGDLS and CDR2 YYNGEE. Trimming removed 3 bases at V and 1 base at J, with 11 bases between. CDR3 DNA: TGTGCCAGCAGCGCACAGGGTGGATCTGGAAACACCATATATTTT. This encodes CASSAQGGSGNTIYF.

The rearrangement links TRBV27 to TRBJ2-7; 10 nucleotides line up with TRBD2. CDR1 is MNHEY and CDR2 is SMNVEV in the germline V gene (reference sequence). Trimming at V came to 7 bases and at J to 4 bases, leaving 19 bases not matched to a gene. This CDR3 spans 18 amino acids. Here the CDR3 DNA reads TGTGCCAGCATGGATCTAGCGGGAGAGAATGTGCGATTATACGAGCAGTACTTC. It is translated as CASMDLAGENVRLYEQYF.

The V and J genes are TRBV7-2 and TRBJ1-1, with a weak D call TRBD1 (5 bases). Trimming cost V 1 base and J 7 bases, with 10 bases left between them. The CDR3 consists of 13 residues. CDR1 and CDR2 (germline): SGHTA, FQGNSA. The CDR3 spells CASSLEYDSEAFF. Here the CDR3 DNA reads TGTGCCAGCAGCTTAGAGTATGACAGTGAAGCTTTCTTT.

The chain combines TRBV5-1 with TRBJ2-5; 11 nucleotides match TRBD1. Germline CDR1 SGHRS, CDR2 YFSETQ. The trim removed 4 bases at V and 4 bases at J, leaving 6 bases unmatched. The CDR3 loop spans 15 amino acids. Here the CDR3 reads CASSGGTGGGETQYF. The CDR3 nucleotides are TGCGCCAGCAGCGGCGGGACAGGGGGGGGAGAGACCCAGTACTTC.

The rearrangement uses TRBV5-1 and TRBJ2-1, with 12 bases fitting TRBD2. CDR1 is SGHRS and CDR2 is YFSETQ in the germline V gene. V shed 2 bases, J shed 5 bases, and the junction held 5 bases outside the gene matches. This CDR3 contains 16 residues. CDR3 in DNA: TGCGCCAGCAGCTTTCTAGCGGGGGGGCTAGACAATGAGCAGTTCTTC. Its translation is CASSFLAGGLDNEQFF.

The V and J genes are TRBV6-1 and TRBJ1-6; D ambiguous. The CDR3 is made up of 17 amino acids. The V gene's germline CDR1 is MNHNS and CDR2 SASEGT. Trimming took 4 bases from V and 7 from J, leaving 20 bases between them. The CDR3 sequence: CASSGGKASGSNSPLHF. For the CDR3, the DNA is TGTGCCAGCAGTGGTGGTAAGGCTAGCGGGTCGAATTCACCCCTCCACTTT.

The rearrangement uses TRBV18 and TRBJ2-3; D is uncertain. This CDR3 is built from 12 residues. Germline CDR1 KGHSH, CDR2 LQKENI. Trimming took 2 bases from V and 5 from J, leaving 5 bases between them. For the CDR3, the DNA is TGTGCCAGCTCACCAGGGCGAGATACGCAGTATTTT. It translates to CASSPGRDTQYF.

This clone was detected only a few times. The gene calls are TRBV6-4 and TRBJ2-7, with TRBD2 as a possible D gene (6 bases). Looked up from germline, CDR1 is MRHNA and CDR2 is SNTAGT. The V and J ends lost 0 bases and 7 bases respectively, with 13 bases between them. This CDR3 has 14 amino acids. DNA for the CDR3: TGTGCCAGCAGTGACTCACCAGAAGGAGGGGAGCAGTACTTC. Translated: CASSDSPEGGEQYF.

V gene TRBV27 combines with J gene TRBJ1-6; possible D gene TRBD1, 5 bases. The CDR3 spans 18 residues. Trimming removed 0 bases from V and 7 bases from J, with 19 bases in between. The V gene's germline CDR1 is MNHEY and CDR2 SMNVEV (reference sequence). The CDR3 coding sequence is TGTGCCAGCAGTTTATCCGCAGCCTCGACAGTTATCAATTCACCCCTCCACTTT. As protein: CASSLSAASTVINSPLHF.

The chain has TRBV2 and TRBJ1-2, with a weak D call TRBD1 (6 bases). CDR1 and CDR2 from the germline V gene are SNHLY and FYNNEI. Trimming removed 7 bases from V and 4 bases from J, with 13 bases in between. The CDR3 has 13 residues. CDR3 DNA sequence: TGTGCCAGCACCCTACAGGGCCCCTATGGCTACACCTTC. As protein: CASTLQGPYGYTF.

This clone was counted a single time. This rearrangement joins TRBV18 to TRBJ1-1; maybe TRBD1 (5 bases). This CDR3 comprises 14 residues. The V and J ends lost 2 bases and 5 bases respectively, with 12 bases between them. Germline assignment: CDR1 KGHSH and CDR2 LQKENI. The DNA for the CDR3 is TGTGCCAGCTCACCAGGAGCCGGGGGTACTGAAGCTTTCTTT. This codes for CASSPGAGGTEAFF.

The rearrangement uses TRBV2 and TRBJ2-7; D gene uncertain. V lost 3 bases and J lost 0, with 3 bases in between. This CDR3 region has 12 residues. Germline V lookup: CDR1 SNHLY, CDR2 FYNNEI. The CDR3 nucleotides read TGTGCCAGCAGTGACGGCTCCTACGAGCAGTACTTC. It translates to CASSDGSYEQYF.

This chain joins TRBV11-1 and TRBJ2-7, with unresolved D. This CDR3 is built from 16 residues. Germline CDR1 is SGHAT and CDR2 is FQDESV (reference sequence). Trimming took off 2 bases at V and 0 bases at J, with 14 bases between the two ends. The CDR3 bases are TGTGCCAGCAGCTTAAATTCTCCCGTCCTCTCCTACGAGCAGTACTTC. It specifies CASSLNSPVLSYEQYF.